This T cell receptor (beta chain) was observed in a study of blood T cell repertoires in COVID-19 (dated by TCRdb to 2020 to 2022). In the study overall: Samples covering the acute and convalescent phases of COVID-19 were provided by collaborators in the United States, Italy and Spain. Nearly every sample came with metadata listing a de-identified subject ID, COVID-19 status, age in years and sex. Where available, HLA class I and class II types were taken from metadata supplied by the sample provider and were not determined by assay-based typing. The material from the prospective study consisted of cDNA or gDNA derived from T cells, B-cell-depleted T cells, or PBMCs. Deeply sampled blood TCRbeta repertoires from subjects exposed to, actively infected with, or recovered from COVID-19 were included in the dataset. The repertoires were made available in a free public database intended to serve as a resource for research on the immune response to SARS-CoV-2. Samples came from the ongoing ImmuneRACE study (first 160 participants) plus 1,254 subjects from 6 global collaborators.

Broader findings and caveats from the paper: How much clinical and demographic metadata was included differed by source and by participant, and the metadata was provided uncurated.

TCRbeta CDR3 regions were amplified from genomic DNA by means of the immunoSEQ Assay, a bias-controlled multiplex PCR. The paper's data handling went like this. The number of nucleated cells in each sample was estimated from the amplification of reference gene primers within the assay. To quantify the absolute abundance of each unique TCRbeta CDR3 rearrangement, sequence reads were collapsed and filtered. For each sample, productive Simpson clonality was calculated as the square root of Simpson's diversity index over productive rearrangements. Sourced from immuneACCESS, this table was stored by TCRdb with only in-frame sequences that have V and J called. A share of the clones is absent; for the studies checked, an unresolved V gene accounts for under half, and the remainder has no known explanation. That table supplies the V and J calls and clone size; D and trimming were determined from the DNA. The sample table records about 200,000 clones; less than 85% of these occur just once. In total, the top ten clones hold about 5.5% of the sample.

Enrolling through a virtual design, the prospective study's participants ranged in age from roughly 18 to 95 years and lived across roughly 23 United States geographic areas. To assign participants to cohorts, the prospective study relied on clinical history that participants themselves reported in a screening survey and a study questionnaire. Mobile phlebotomists in the prospective study collected whole blood, serum and a nasopharyngeal or oropharyngeal swab from every participant. Participants in the prospective study had the option to provide additional blood draws and questionnaires over a roughly 2-month period. Blood samples from the prospective study were shipped frozen or at room temperature prior to DNA extraction. CDR1 is given as MGHRA and CDR2 as YSYEKL, both from the germline V gene. Relative to germline, V is 0 bases shorter and J is 2 bases shorter, with 14 bases between their ends. The CDR3 contains 17 residues, cysteine and phenylalanine counted. The only DNA kept is the CDR3, 51 bases in frame from the first base.

About this clone: Its antigen remains undetermined. No base quality information exists; no much larger clone differs at one position.

This sequence originates from a woman between 55 and 75 years old with acute COVID-19. Sequencing was carried out using PBMCs or T cells enriched from blood (not recorded which). Recombination joined TRBV4-1 with TRBJ1-5; the D gene is unclear. The CDR3 corresponds to CASSQDSSGNGNQPQHF. Here is the DNA: TGCGCCAGCAGCCAAGATAGTTCGGGGAACGGCAATCAGCCCCAGCATTTT.